Sequencing of this T cell receptor beta chain was carried out in a study of blood T cell repertoires in COVID-19. This clone was detected many times. TCRdb keeps only in-frame clones here, not all; method: immunoSEQ multiplex PCR. The sample holds nearly 80,000 clones, approximately 80% seen once. Sequencing used peripheral blood. The receptor's source is a woman between 65 and 79 years old with acute or convalescent COVID-19.

CDR3 sequence (DNA): TGTGCCAGCAGTGGGTTTACAGGGGCTACGGAAAAACTGTTTTTT. Protein sequence: CASSGFTGATEKLFF. The chain uses TRBV2 and TRBJ1-4, with 7 bases aligning to TRBD1. Germline V gives CDR1 SNHLY, CDR2 FYNNEI. The CDR3 sequence is 15 residues long. Trimming took 4 bases from V and 8 from J; bases not matched to a gene: 10.